Reported below is one TCR beta chain. V shed 3 bases and J shed 0 bases, with 8 bases lying between them. This CDR3 is 14 amino acids long. Germline assignment: CDR1 SGHTA and CDR2 FQGTGA. The record originates from a study of T cell responses to AZD1222 COVID-19 vaccine. The assay was immunoSEQ multiplex PCR, and TCRdb's table has in-frame clones only and misses some. The sample includes 100,000 to 110,000 clones, around 90% of them seen just once. The V gene is TRBV7-3, the J gene TRBJ1-1; unclear D gene. This receptor was identified in an adult in good health. Sequences were derived from peripheral blood, sampled on day 0 of AZD1222 vaccination. CDR3 sequence (DNA): TGTGCCAGCAGCTTGTCCGGGATGAACACTGAAGCTTTCTTT. Protein sequence: CASSLSGMNTEAFF.